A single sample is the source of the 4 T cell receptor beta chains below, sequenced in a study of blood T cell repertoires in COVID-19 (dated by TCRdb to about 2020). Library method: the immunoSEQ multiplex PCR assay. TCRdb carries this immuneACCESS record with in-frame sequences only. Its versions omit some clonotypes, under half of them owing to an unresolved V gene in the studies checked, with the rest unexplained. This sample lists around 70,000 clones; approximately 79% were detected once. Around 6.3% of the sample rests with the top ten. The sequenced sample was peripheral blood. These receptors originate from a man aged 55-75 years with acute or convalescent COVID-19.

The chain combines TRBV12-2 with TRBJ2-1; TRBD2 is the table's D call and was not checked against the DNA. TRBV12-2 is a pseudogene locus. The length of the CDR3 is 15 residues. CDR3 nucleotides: TGTGCAAGTCGCTTCTCCCCGTCGCGGGGGAATGAGCAGTTCTTC. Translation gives CASRFSPSRGNEQFF.

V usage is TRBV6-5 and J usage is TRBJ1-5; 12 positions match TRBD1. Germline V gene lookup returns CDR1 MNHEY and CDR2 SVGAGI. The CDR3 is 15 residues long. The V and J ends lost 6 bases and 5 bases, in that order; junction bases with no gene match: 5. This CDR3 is CASRSGTGGYQPQHF. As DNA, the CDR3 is TGTGCCAGCAGGTCCGGGACAGGGGGCTATCAGCCCCAGCATTTT.

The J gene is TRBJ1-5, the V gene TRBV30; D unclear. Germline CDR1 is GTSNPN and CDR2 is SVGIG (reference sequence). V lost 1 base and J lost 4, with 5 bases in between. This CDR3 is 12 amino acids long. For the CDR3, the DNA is TGTGCCTGGAGTGATACTAATCAGCCCCAGCATTTT. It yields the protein CAWSDTNQPQHF.

CDR3 bases: TGTGCCAGCAGCTTATCCCGGAGCTCTGGAAACACCATATATTTT. Translating gives CASSLSRSSGNTIYF. This chain connects TRBV7-9 to TRBJ1-3; D unresolved. Trimming stripped 2 bases from V and 0 bases from J, with 8 bases between. Germline CDR1 reads SEHNR; CDR2 reads FQNEAQ (reference sequence). The CDR3 runs to 15 residues.